One and the same sample provided the 30 T cell receptor beta chains below, sequenced in a study of CD8 T cells in ankylosing spondylitis. General observations from the study: What appeared characteristic of ankylosing spondylitis blood was a TCR beta motif of fewer than ten highly homologous variants.

Their cognate antigens are unknown. Using its own MiXCR run on the 5' RACE reads, TCRdb lists one record per CDR3 protein. The sample carries hundreds of thousands of distinct CDR3 sequences, approximately 11% recorded once. Sequences were obtained from blood, either unsorted or a sorted T cell fraction (not recorded which). These receptor sequences come from a male donor with ankylosing spondylitis.

The chain recombines TRBV7-2 with TRBJ1-1; tentatively, D is TRBD1 (5 bases). Trimming took 2 bases from V and 3 from J, leaving 13 bases between them. In germline, CDR1 is SGHTA, CDR2 FQGNSA. CDR3 size: 15 residues. The chain's CDR3 is CASSLRARGDTEAFF. In nucleotides, the CDR3 is TGTGCCAGCAGCTTACGTGCCCGGGGGGACACTGAAGCTTTCTTT.

The J gene is TRBJ2-3, the V gene TRBV11-2; tentatively, D is TRBD2 (6 bases). V dropped 3 bases and J dropped 4 bases, with 14 bases sitting between them. CDR3 length: 15 amino acids. Germline assignment: CDR1 SGHAT and CDR2 FQNNGV. The CDR3 here is CASSFLASGADTQYF. CDR3 coding DNA: TGTGCCAGCAGCTTTTTGGCGTCGGGAGCAGATACGCAGTATTTT.

This clonotype was picked up a small number of times. V gene TRBV5-6 combines with J gene TRBJ1-1, with a possible D match to TRBD1 (5 bases). V lost 6 bases, J lost 1 base, and 13 bases lay in between. Germline V CDR1 and CDR2: SGHDT, YYEEEE. The CDR3 extends over 14 amino acids. Here the CDR3 reads CASTLGARNTEAFF. DNA of the CDR3: TGTGCCAGCACGCTAGGGGCCAGGAACACTGAAGCTTTCTTT.

The gene calls are TRBV7-2 and TRBJ2-1; unclear D gene. V gave up 7 bases and J gave up 4 bases, with 14 bases separating them. CDR3 size: 14 residues. Germline V gives CDR1 SGHTA, CDR2 FQGNSA. The CDR3 nucleotides read TGTGCCAGCACCCTCATTGCTGGGTACAATGAGCAGTTCTTC. This codes for CASTLIAGYNEQFF.

The chain recombines TRBV14 with TRBJ2-3; 8 bases fit TRBD2. The V gene's germline CDR1 is SGHDN and CDR2 FVKESK. This CDR3 is built from 16 residues. V dropped 0 bases and J dropped 5; count of bases not matched to a gene: 7. The DNA for the CDR3 is TGTGCCAGCAGCCAAGATCGACTAGCGAGAAGAGATACGCAGTATTTT. Protein product: CASSQDRLARRDTQYF.

This chain uses TRBV30 with TRBJ1-3, with TRBD1 matching 7 bases. Germline-derived CDR1 and CDR2 are GTSNPN and SVGIG (reference sequence). Losses at the gene ends were 4 bases for V and 2 bases for J; bases not matched to a gene: 8. The CDR3 covers 15 residues. The CDR3 sequence is CAWTLGQKPGNTIYF. In DNA, the CDR3 is TGTGCCTGGACCCTGGGACAGAAGCCTGGAAACACCATATATTTT. Complete variable domain (other parts from reference TRBV30 and TRBJ1-3): SQTIHQWPATLVQPVGSPLSLECTVEGTSNPNLYWYRQAAGRGLQLLFYSVGIGQISSEVPQNLSASRPQDRQFILSSKKLLLSDSGFYLCAWTLGQKPGNTIYFGEGSWLTVV.

The V call is TRBV7-9, the J call TRBJ1-5; D is ambiguous. The CDR3 has 12 amino acids. The V end was cut by 1 base, the J end by 7 bases, with 5 bases between. From germline, CDR1 is SEHNR and CDR2 FQNEAQ (reference sequence). CDR3 sequence: CASSLGIQPQHF. The CDR3 DNA reads TGTGCCAGCAGCTTAGGCATCCAGCCCCAGCATTTT.

This clonotype was counted only a few times. This chain links TRBV5-1 with TRBJ1-4, with a weak D call TRBD1 (5 bases). V was shortened by 5 bases and J by 8 bases, with 22 bases between the two germline ends. The CDR3 spans 16 residues. Germline V gene lookup returns CDR1 SGHRS and CDR2 YFSETQ. The CDR3 nucleotides read TGCGCCAGCAGGACCGGGACCCAGCCTGGGGAGGAAAAACTGTTTTTT. Translation: CASRTGTQPGEEKLFF.

The chain combines TRBV5-1 with TRBJ1-1; 9 bases fit TRBD1. The germline V gene encodes CDR1 SGHRS and CDR2 YFSETQ. The CDR3 spans 15 residues. Trimming took 2 bases from V and 5 from J; bases not matched to a gene: 7. The CDR3 sequence is CASSLRTGVETEAFF. The CDR3 bases are TGCGCCAGCAGCTTACGGACAGGGGTGGAAACTGAAGCTTTCTTT.

The V call is TRBV15, the J call TRBJ2-5; no clear D. This CDR3 spans 13 amino acids. V gave up 0 bases and J gave up 5 bases, with 7 bases separating them. Germline-derived CDR1 and CDR2 are LNHNV and YYDKDF (reference sequence). CDR3 amino acids: CATSRDTLETQYF. The CDR3, as DNA: TGTGCCACCAGCAGAGATACTTTGGAGACCCAGTACTTC. Drawing the rest from reference TRBV15 and TRBJ2-5, the complete variable domain is DAMVIQNPRYQVTQFGKPVTLSCSQTLNHNVMYWYQQKSSQAPKLLFHYYDKDFNNEADTPDNFQSRRPNTSFCFLDIRSPGLGDTAMYLCATSRDTLETQYFGPGTRLLVL.

This chain connects TRBV6-1 to TRBJ2-2, with D possibly being TRBD1 or TRBD2 (6 bases each). V was clipped by 6 bases and J by 6 bases, with 17 bases between them. The CDR3 consists of 15 residues. Germline CDR1 and CDR2: MNHNS and SASEGT. Written as DNA, the CDR3 is TGTGCCAGCAGAAACCTAAGGGGGGTAGCCGGGGAGCTGTTTTTT. It translates to CASRNLRGVAGELFF.

This clonotype was seen at least ten times. The chain couples TRBV12-3 or TRBV12-4 to TRBJ1-2, with a tentative D call TRBD1 (6 bases). V was shortened by 5 bases and J by 2 bases, with 12 bases between the two germline ends. The length of the CDR3 is 14 residues. The CDR3 protein is CASSTHQGNYGYTF. In nucleotides, the CDR3 is TGTGCCAGCAGTACCCACCAGGGGAACTATGGCTACACCTTC.

This chain uses TRBV15 with TRBJ2-1; no clear D. V lost 1 base, J lost 4 bases, and 5 bases lay in between. The CDR3 extends over 13 amino acids. CDR1 is LNHNV, CDR2 YYDKDF, per germline (reference sequence). The CDR3 DNA sequence: TGTGCCACCAGCAGAGGCATTTACAATGAGCAGTTCTTC. As protein: CATSRGIYNEQFF.

In this sample, this clonotype turned up many times. The chain uses TRBV5-1 and TRBJ2-1; 14 bases align to TRBD2. Looked up from germline, CDR1 is SGHRS and CDR2 is YFSETQ. The CDR3 totals 19 residues. Trimming cost V 0 bases and J 2 bases; bases outside gene matches: 7. The CDR3 coding sequence is TGCGCCAGCAGCTTGGGCCGACTAGCGGGAGGGGGTCCCTACAATGAGCAGTTCTTC. It yields the protein CASSLGRLAGGGPYNEQFF.

The chain joins TRBV12-3 or TRBV12-4 to TRBJ1-1, with D tentatively TRBD1 (5 bases). V lost 5 bases and J 6 bases, leaving 16 bases between the germline ends. The CDR3 has 14 residues. This CDR3 reads CASSQTQGVSEAFF. CDR3 sequence (DNA): TGTGCCAGCAGTCAGACCCAGGGCGTGTCTGAAGCTTTCTTT.

As for this clonotype: This may come from a read error, since a much larger clone is one base off. This chain uses TRBV12-3 or TRBV12-4 with TRBJ2-1; the match to TRBD2 covers 12 bases. This CDR3 has 14 amino acids. The CDR3 loop is CARSLLAGGGEQFF. The CDR3 nucleotides are TGTGCCAGGAGTTTACTAGCGGGAGGAGGTGAGCAGTTCTTC.

This clonotype was seen repeatedly, ten times or more. The chain is built from TRBV4-2 and TRBJ2-1; 10 positions match TRBD2. Germline lookup yields CDR1 LGHNA and CDR2 YNFKEQ. This CDR3 is built from 15 residues. V was pared by 3 bases and J by 6 bases, with 5 bases of the junction left unmatched. CDR3: CASSQRTSGLNEQFF. The DNA for the CDR3 is TGTGCCAGCAGCCAGCGGACTAGCGGACTCAATGAGCAGTTCTTC.

This clonotype was counted many times. This chain connects TRBV20-1 to TRBJ2-5; 7 bases map to TRBD2. J was trimmed by 5 bases and V by 3 bases; bases with no gene match: 6. CDR3 length equals 13 residues. Germline CDR1 reads DFQATT; CDR2 reads SNEGSKA (reference sequence). The CDR3 protein is CSARLPAGETQYF. CDR3 DNA sequence: TGCAGTGCTAGGTTACCAGCGGGGGAGACCCAGTACTTC.

At least ten counts were recorded for this clonotype. The genes are TRBV6-1 and TRBJ2-4; TRBD1 agrees at 10 bases. The CDR3 runs to 17 residues. The junction had 4 bases not matched to a gene; V was cut back by 0 bases and J by 2 bases. Germline values: CDR1 MNHNS, CDR2 SASEGT. CDR3 DNA sequence: TGTGCCAGCAGTGAAGCTTGGACAGGGGGTTCCAAAAACATTCAGTACTTC. Its protein product is CASSEAWTGGSKNIQYF.

This clonotype was counted many times. As DNA, the CDR3 is TGCAGTGCGCCCCTTAGTTACACCGGGGAGCTGTTTTTT. Translating it yields CSAPLSYTGELFF. The chain employs TRBV20-1 and TRBJ2-2; D gene ambiguous. The V and J ends lost 6 bases and 3 bases respectively, with 11 bases between them. The germline V gene has CDR1 DFQATT and CDR2 SNEGSKA (reference sequence). This CDR3 has 13 amino acids.

This clonotype has more than one count but fewer than ten. V and J are TRBV7-2 and TRBJ2-1; TRBD2 aligns across 9 bases. Germline V gives CDR1 SGHTA, CDR2 FQGNSA. The CDR3 length is 15 residues. Trimming cost V 1 base and J 9 bases; bases outside gene matches: 7. The CDR3 coding sequence is TGTGCCAGCAGCTTAGTGGGCGGGAGGGCCGGTGAGCAGTTCTTC. Its translation: CASSLVGGRAGEQFF.

This clonotype was seen ten or more times. V gene TRBV20-1 combines with J gene TRBJ2-1; D is uncertain. The CDR3 runs 11 residues. Trimming took off 6 bases at V and 4 bases at J, with 7 bases between the two ends. Germline assignment: CDR1 DFQATT and CDR2 SNEGSKA (reference sequence). CDR3 amino acids: CSARWYNEQFF. Here the CDR3 DNA reads TGCAGTGCCCGGTGGTACAATGAGCAGTTCTTC.

This chain joins TRBV7-9 and TRBJ1-1, with D perhaps TRBD1 (5 bases). With 1 base removed from V and 12 bases from J, the gap between germline ends came to 15 bases. This CDR3 has 13 residues. CDR1 and CDR2 from the germline V gene are SEHNR and FQNEAQ (reference sequence). CDR3 in amino acids: CASSLGTPGGPFF. As DNA, the CDR3 is TGTGCCAGCAGCTTAGGGACCCCCGGGGGACCTTTCTTT. Looking up the rest from reference TRBV7-9 and TRBJ1-1 gives the full variable domain: DTGVSQNPRHKITKRGQNVTFRCDPISEHNRLYWYRQTLGQGPEFLTYFQNEAQLEKSRLLSDRFSAERPKGSFSTLEIQRTEQGDSAMYLCASSLGTPGGPFFGQGTRLTVV.

This clonotype was counted ten times or more. The chain is built from TRBV14 and TRBJ2-3; 9 nucleotides line up with TRBD1. The germline CDR1 and CDR2 sequences are SGHDN and FVKESK. V lost 5 bases and J lost 1; bases outside the gene matches: 7. CDR3 size: 16 residues. The CDR3 region has the DNA TGTGCCAGCAGCAGGAACAGGGGGCAAGGCACAGATACGCAGTATTTT. As protein: CASSRNRGQGTDTQYF.

This clonotype was seen at least ten times. The chain is built from TRBV7-9 and TRBJ2-3; the match to TRBD2 covers 11 bases. This CDR3 comprises 16 residues. V lost 5 bases to trimming and J lost 4 bases; unmatched junction nucleotides: 8. In germline, CDR1 is SEHNR, CDR2 FQNEAQ (reference sequence). The CDR3 protein is CASSPELAGAADTQYF. CDR3 coding DNA: TGTGCCAGCAGCCCAGAACTAGCGGGAGCGGCAGATACGCAGTATTTT.

In this sample, this clonotype turned up a few times. The rearrangement joins TRBV7-9 to TRBJ2-7, with 9 nucleotides matching TRBD2. The junction had 7 bases not matched to a gene; V was cut back by 7 bases and J by 6 bases. The CDR3 has 13 amino acids. The germline CDR1 and CDR2 sequences are SEHNR and FQNEAQ (reference sequence). CDR3 sequence (DNA): TGTGCCAGCACCGTAGCGGGAGCCGGCGAGCAGTACTTC. Translated, it gives CASTVAGAGEQYF.

This clonotype was observed a few times. The DNA for the CDR3 is TGTGCCAGCAGCCCCCAGGGGTTCGCTGAAGCTTTCTTT. It specifies CASSPQGFAEAFF. This chain links TRBV3-1 with TRBJ1-1; maybe TRBD1 (6 bases). The CDR3 length is 13 residues. Germline V gives CDR1 LGHDT, CDR2 YNNKEL (reference sequence). The V and J ends lost 4 bases and 6 bases respectively, with 12 bases between them.

A few counts support this clonotype. This chain connects TRBV5-1 to TRBJ2-3; the match to TRBD2 covers 7 bases. The germline CDR1 and CDR2 sequences are SGHRS and YFSETQ. J gave up 0 bases and V 1 base, and 8 bases lay outside the gene matches. This CDR3 contains 17 residues. This chain's CDR3 is CASSLNALSGSTDTQYF. CDR3 sequence (DNA): TGCGCCAGCAGCTTGAACGCACTTAGCGGGAGCACAGATACGCAGTATTTT.

Many counts were recorded for this clonotype. The V gene is TRBV20-1, the J gene TRBJ2-2; the D is unclear. The length of the CDR3 is 16 residues. Trimming shortened V by 0 bases and J by 0 bases, and 11 bases separated the two germline ends. The germline gives CDR1 DFQATT, CDR2 SNEGSKA (reference sequence). The CDR3 DNA reads TGCAGTGCTAGAGATCGAAGGGTTGCGAACACCGGGGAGCTGTTTTTT. Translating gives CSARDRRVANTGELFF.

The genes are TRBV7-8 and TRBJ2-1, with 11 nucleotides matching TRBD2. The J segment lost 3 bases and the V segment lost 5 bases, leaving 3 bases of the junction unmatched. CDR1 is SGHVS and CDR2 is FQNEAQ in the germline V gene. The CDR3 extends over 15 amino acids. For the CDR3, the DNA is TGTGCCAGCAGCATACTAGCGGGAGTCTACAATGAGCAGTTCTTC. Its protein product is CASSILAGVYNEQFF.